This T cell receptor beta chain was found in a study of T cell changes during pregnancy in multiple sclerosis. Assay: immunoSEQ multiplex PCR; the TCRdb copy retains only in-frame clones and omits some. Altogether roughly 58,000 clones are present, 94% being singletons, with the ten largest covering about 3%. Between the trimmed V and J ends, which lost 4 bases and 6 bases, there was a span of 15 bases. Germline assignment: CDR1 GTSNPN and CDR2 SVGIG (reference sequence). The CDR3 is made up of 13 amino acids. The receptor comes from a female donor with multiple sclerosis, enrolled in a pregnancy study. The chain carries TRBV30 and TRBJ1-2; D ambiguous. The material sequenced was CD8+ T cells from peripheral blood mononuclear cells, taken in the third trimester of pregnancy. CDR3 residues: CAWIWSLLDGYTF. The CDR3 coding sequence is TGTGCCTGGATATGGTCACTGCTGGATGGCTACACCTTC.